This T cell receptor (beta chain) stems from a study of T cells in Graves' hyperthyroidism and ophthalmopathy. On the study more broadly: Initial diagnosis, before any treatment, was when peripheral blood was collected. Study-level points and caveats: Most thyroid clonotypes with frequency above 0.001 were detected in blood.

This clonotype has only a few counts. As yet, its antigen is unknown. V shed 0 bases and J 7 bases; nucleotides not matched to a gene: 10. CDR1 is DFQATT and CDR2 is SNEGSKA in the germline V gene (reference sequence). The CDR3 spans 15 residues. RNA transcripts provided the source from which TCR beta CDR3 regions were amplified. Researchers ran a first-round RT-PCR on the TCR CDR3 using the HTBI primer set. TCRdb reprocessed the multiplex PCR reads via MiXCR and lists one record per CDR3 protein. In the table there are about 350,000 distinct CDR3 sequences, over 11% of which are singletons. This chain links TRBV20-1 with TRBJ2-7; 9 bases align to TRBD2. The sequencing input was blood. The receptor was derived from a woman aged 25 to 39 with Graves' hyperthyroidism. The CDR3 loop reads CSARDRREGTEEQYF. Written as DNA, the CDR3 is TGCAGTGCTAGAGATCGGCGGGAGGGTACGGAGGAGCAGTACTTC.